Listed here are 28 T cell receptor beta chains from one sample, sequenced in a study of blood T cell repertoires in COVID-19. Clones were read by immunoSEQ multiplex PCR, and TCRdb kept only the in-frame ones, dropping some. The sample has hundreds of thousands of clones, about 85% seen once. The material sequenced was peripheral blood. Receptor source: a woman of 80 years or more with active or convalescent COVID-19.

This clone was detected a few times. The chain is built from TRBV2 and TRBJ1-2; perhaps TRBD1 as D (5 bases). V shed 6 bases and J shed 1 base, with 9 bases lying between them. The germline V gene encodes CDR1 SNHLY and CDR2 FYNNEI. CDR3 length: 13 residues. CDR3 in amino acids: CASRQDSNYGYTF. CDR3 DNA: TGTGCCAGCAGGCAAGACAGTAACTATGGCTACACCTTC.

There are a few counts of this clone. This sequence joins TRBV2 and TRBJ2-1, with 8 bases identical to TRBD2. Germline V gene lookup returns CDR1 SNHLY and CDR2 FYNNEI. The trim removed 3 bases at V and 4 bases at J, leaving 5 bases unmatched. The CDR3 covers 15 residues. The CDR3 sequence is CASSDSGGGYNEQFF. CDR3 in DNA: TGTGCCAGCAGTGATTCGGGAGGGGGATACAATGAGCAGTTCTTC.

The DNA for the CDR3 is TGTGCCAGCAGTGCCGGGACTAGCGGAAAAGAAGAGACCCAGTACTTC. This codes for CASSAGTSGKEETQYF. This chain joins TRBV6-2 or TRBV6-3 and TRBJ2-5, with 11 bases that match TRBD2. CDR1 and CDR2 from the germline V gene are MNHEY and SVGEGT. The CDR3 is 16 amino acids. V shed 5 bases, J shed 3 bases, and the junction held 8 bases outside the gene matches.

The chain couples TRBV7-6 to TRBJ2-3; TRBD2 agrees at 10 bases. The ends lost 5 bases at V and 1 base at J; junction bases unmatched: 6. The CDR3 loop spans 16 amino acids. From germline, CDR1 is SGHVS and CDR2 FNYEAQ. Written as DNA, the CDR3 is TGTGCCAGCAGCCAAACGGGACTAGCGCGCACAGATACGCAGTATTTT. This sequence encodes CASSQTGLARTDTQYF.

For this clone: Other nucleotide sequences from this sample produce the same CDR3. The CDR3 is CASSYPGTDTQYF. CDR3 nucleotide sequence: TGTGCCAGCAGTTACCCGGGAACAGATACGCAGTATTTT. The chain carries TRBV6-5 and TRBJ2-3, with D possibly TRBD2 on 5 matching bases. The CDR3 is 13 residues long. CDR1 and CDR2 (germline): MNHEY, SVGAGI. Trimming removed 2 bases at V and 3 bases at J, with 6 bases between.

The J gene is TRBJ2-7, the V gene TRBV28; 10 nucleotides match TRBD2. Germline trimming cut 5 bases from V and 0 bases from J; bases unmatched to any gene: 13. Looked up from germline, CDR1 is MDHEN and CDR2 is SYDVKM. CDR3 length: 18 residues. CDR3 residues: CASSASGLAGVTSYEQYF. The CDR3, as DNA: TGTGCCAGCAGTGCATCGGGGCTAGCGGGGGTAACCTCCTACGAGCAGTACTTC.

CDR3 residues: CASSQQGGDEAFF. The CDR3, as DNA: TGTGCCAGCAGTCAACAGGGGGGGGACGAAGCTTTCTTT. V gene TRBV6-5 combines with J gene TRBJ1-1; 8 bases map to TRBD1. The CDR3 contains 13 residues. Germline V gives CDR1 MNHEY, CDR2 SVGAGI. V trimming: 5 bases; J trimming: 8 bases; junction bases outside the gene matches: 7.

The chain uses TRBV5-1 and TRBJ1-1; TRBD1 agrees at 8 bases. The CDR3 extends over 14 amino acids. Germline V gene sequence: CDR1 SGHRS, CDR2 YFSETQ. The V segment lost 5 bases and the J segment 11 bases; nucleotides outside the gene matches: 14. The CDR3 is CASRQTGGEIMAFF. The CDR3 DNA reads as TGCGCCAGCAGGCAAACAGGGGGGGAAATTATGGCTTTCTTT.

This chain uses TRBV18 with TRBJ2-2, with 9 bases aligning to TRBD1. The CDR3 length is 17 residues. Germline V gene data show CDR1 as KGHSH and CDR2 as LQKENI. Trimming took 4 bases from V and 4 from J; bases not matched to a gene: 10. CDR3 amino acids: CASSLPGQGVGTGELFF. CDR3 coding DNA: TGTGCCAGCTCACTTCCGGGACAGGGCGTTGGCACCGGGGAGCTGTTTTTT.

V usage is TRBV7-8 and J usage is TRBJ2-1; no firm D call. The germline V gene encodes CDR1 SGHVS and CDR2 FQNEAQ. The CDR3 runs to 12 residues. V lost 2 bases and J 9 bases, leaving 8 bases between the germline ends. In nucleotides, the CDR3 is TGTGCCAGCAGCTTATCAGGTAGTGAGCAGTTCTTC. This gives the protein CASSLSGSEQFF.

This rearrangement joins TRBV3-1 (or the pseudogene TRBV3-2) to TRBJ2-7; the D gene is possibly TRBD2 (6 bases). Germline V lookup: CDR1 LGHDT, CDR2 YNNKEL (reference sequence). The CDR3 contains 16 residues. Trimming removed 1 base from V and 3 bases from J, with 16 bases in between. CDR3 region: CASSQVGGRGGYEQYF. The CDR3 coding sequence is TGTGCCAGCAGCCAAGTGGGGGGACGGGGCGGCTACGAGCAGTACTTC.

J is TRBJ2-5 and V is TRBV10-3; D may be TRBD2 (5 bases). This CDR3 contains 13 residues. Trimming removed 5 bases at V and 1 base at J, with 8 bases between. Germline lookup yields CDR1 ENHRY and CDR2 SYGVKD. The chain's CDR3 is CAISTSTQETQYF. DNA for the CDR3: TGTGCCATCAGTACTAGTACCCAAGAGACCCAGTACTTC.

This chain connects TRBV11-3 to TRBJ2-3, with D perhaps TRBD1 (5 bases). Germline V gene sequence: CDR1 SGHNT, CDR2 YENEEA. V was trimmed by 0 bases and J by 2 bases, leaving 15 bases between them. The CDR3 contains 17 residues. CDR3: CASSLDMGPGITDTQYF. CDR3 bases: TGTGCCAGCAGCTTAGATATGGGGCCAGGGATCACAGATACGCAGTATTTT.

The chain couples TRBV6-5 to TRBJ1-2, with a weak D call TRBD1 (6 bases). Trimming took off 6 bases at V and 2 bases at J, with 10 bases between the two ends. CDR3 size: 13 residues. Germline V gene data show CDR1 as MNHEY and CDR2 as SVGAGI. This chain's CDR3 is CASRLDRNYGYTF. CDR3 nucleotide sequence: TGTGCCAGCAGGCTAGACAGGAACTATGGCTACACCTTC.

The V call is TRBV9, the J call TRBJ2-7; TRBD2 aligns across 8 bases. The junction had 10 bases not matched to a gene; V was cut back by 3 bases and J by 5 bases. The CDR3 runs to 15 residues. The V gene's germline CDR1 is SGDLS and CDR2 YYNGEE. DNA of the CDR3: TGTGCCAGCAGCGCCTCAATCGGACTAGCTGACGAGCAGTACTTC. Amino acid sequence: CASSASIGLADEQYF.

The chain is built from TRBV11-2 and TRBJ1-6; no definite D call. V was clipped by 1 base and J by 7 bases, with 8 bases between them. The CDR3 spans 14 residues. The germline V gene has CDR1 SGHAT and CDR2 FQNNGV. CDR3: CASSLVQQNSPLHF. The DNA of the CDR3 is TGTGCCAGCAGCTTAGTCCAACAGAATTCACCCCTCCACTTT.

V and J are TRBV7-2 and TRBJ1-1, with D unclear. Trimming cost V 6 bases and J 1 base, with 9 bases left between them. This CDR3 comprises 13 residues. The germline V gene encodes CDR1 SGHTA and CDR2 FQGNSA. The CDR3 region is CASRFTRNTEAFF. CDR3 bases: TGTGCCAGCAGGTTTACAAGGAACACTGAAGCTTTCTTT.

The genes are TRBV19 and TRBJ1-1; the D gene is possibly TRBD1 (5 bases). V lost 0 bases, J lost 3 bases, and 8 bases lay in between. From germline, CDR1 is LNHDA and CDR2 SQIVND (reference sequence). The CDR3 length is 14 residues. The CDR3 protein is CASSIEGAYTEAFF. The DNA of the CDR3 is TGTGCCAGTAGTATAGAAGGGGCCTACACTGAAGCTTTCTTT.

V gene TRBV6-2 or TRBV6-3 combines with J gene TRBJ1-1; TRBD1 aligns across 7 bases. Germline V gene data show CDR1 as MNHEY and CDR2 as SVGEGT. The V segment lost 5 bases and the J segment 6 bases; nucleotides outside the gene matches: 9. The CDR3 covers 14 residues. The CDR3 sequence: CASSPDRALAEAFF. For the CDR3, the DNA is TGTGCCAGCAGTCCCGACAGGGCTCTCGCTGAAGCTTTCTTT.

The chain couples TRBV11-3 to TRBJ2-1; D may be TRBD2 (6 bases). Trimming left V 1 base short and J 0 bases short, with 10 bases between. This CDR3 is 16 amino acids long. Germline assignment: CDR1 SGHNT and CDR2 YENEEA. The CDR3, as DNA: TGTGCCAGCAGCTTAGTTGCGGGAAGCTCCTACAATGAGCAGTTCTTC. Encoded protein: CASSLVAGSSYNEQFF.

The V gene is TRBV18, the J gene TRBJ2-3; possible D gene TRBD2, 7 bases. Germline assignment: CDR1 KGHSH and CDR2 LQKENI. This CDR3 has 15 amino acids. Trimming removed 3 bases at V and 2 bases at J, with 12 bases between. In nucleotides, the CDR3 is TGTGCCAGCTCACCGGCGGGGGCCTTCACAGATACGCAGTATTTT. Its protein is CASSPAGAFTDTQYF.

This CDR3 is CASSLATASTDTQYF. For the CDR3, the DNA is TGTGCCAGCAGTCTAGCTACTGCGAGCACAGATACGCAGTATTTT. The chain is built from TRBV27 and TRBJ2-3, with D tentatively TRBD2 (5 bases). The germline V gene has CDR1 MNHEY and CDR2 SMNVEV (reference sequence). This CDR3 comprises 15 residues. Trimming left V 5 bases short and J 0 bases short, with 12 bases between.

The genes are TRBV5-6 and TRBJ1-6, with D maybe TRBD1 (5 bases). Germline CDR1 reads SGHDT; CDR2 reads YYEEEE. There are 13 residues in the CDR3. V shed 3 bases and J shed 7 bases, with 8 bases lying between them. Here the CDR3 DNA reads TGTGCCAGCAGCTACAACAGGAATTCACCCCTCCACTTT. It specifies CASSYNRNSPLHF.

V gene TRBV20-1 combines with J gene TRBJ2-5, with TRBD1 identical over 11 bases. Germline V gene lookup returns CDR1 DFQATT and CDR2 SNEGSKA (reference sequence). This CDR3 spans 14 amino acids. V was pared by 3 bases and J by 4 bases, with 4 bases of the junction left unmatched. For the CDR3, the DNA is TGCAGTGCTAGTCAGGACAGGGGGCCAGAGACCCAGTACTTC. The encoded protein is CSASQDRGPETQYF.

The chain recombines TRBV29-1 with TRBJ2-3; 8 bases match TRBD1. The V gene end was trimmed by 7 bases and the J gene end by 3 bases; junction bases not matched to a gene: 12. CDR3 length: 15 residues. Germline CDR1 and CDR2: SQVTM and ANQGSEA. The CDR3 protein is CSALTGGVSTDTQYF. The CDR3 DNA reads as TGCAGCGCGTTAACAGGGGGAGTAAGTACAGATACGCAGTATTTT.

V gene TRBV6-2 or TRBV6-3 combines with J gene TRBJ2-1; a possible D gene is TRBD2 (5 bases). The CDR3 runs to 16 residues. Trimming left V 1 base short and J 7 bases short, with 17 bases between. From germline, CDR1 is MNHEY and CDR2 SVGEGT. The CDR3 here is CASSYYGVRSGNEQFF. Written as DNA, the CDR3 is TGTGCCAGCAGTTACTACGGGGTCCGGTCCGGGAATGAGCAGTTCTTC.

This rearrangement joins TRBV29-1 to TRBJ1-1, with TRBD1 matching over 10 bases. Germline V gives CDR1 SQVTM, CDR2 ANQGSEA. The V segment lost 6 bases and the J segment 5 bases; nucleotides outside the gene matches: 6. The CDR3 runs 13 residues. CDR3 region: CSVERTGGTEAFF. CDR3 coding DNA: TGCAGCGTCGAAAGGACAGGGGGGACTGAAGCTTTCTTT.

The chain combines TRBV5-4 with TRBJ2-5; the match to TRBD2 covers 12 bases. V was clipped by 4 bases and J by 4 bases; unmatched bases: 5. The length of the CDR3 is 15 residues. Per germline, CDR1 SGHNT and CDR2 YYREEE (reference sequence). This CDR3 is CASSRLAGGRETQYF. CDR3 nucleotide sequence: TGTGCCAGCAGCCGGCTAGCGGGGGGGCGAGAGACCCAGTACTTC.